Shown below are 5 T cell receptor beta chains from a single sample sequenced in a study of T-cell memory formation after mild COVID-19. TCRdb reprocessed the 5' RACE reads via MiXCR and lists one record per CDR3 protein. The table includes fewer than 450,000 distinct CDR3 sequences, 20% to 25% detected once. Sequencing was performed on PBMCs or a T cell subset sorted from them (not recorded which). The receptor source for this set is an adult woman who had mild COVID-19 (a few samples of this study predate the infection). Cell type and time point are not known.

This clonotype was detected only a few times. V is TRBV7-8 and J is TRBJ1-3; D not resolved. Per germline, CDR1 SGHVS and CDR2 FQNEAQ. V gave up 0 bases and J gave up 0 bases, with 6 bases separating them. The CDR3 consists of 15 residues. CDR3 loop: CASSLAANSGNTIYF. CDR3 bases: TGTGCCAGCAGCTTAGCGGCCAACTCTGGAAACACCATATATTTT.

This clonotype was observed a few times. The rearrangement links TRBV7-9 to TRBJ1-2; 11 positions agree with TRBD1. The V gene's germline CDR1 is SEHNR and CDR2 FQNEAQ (reference sequence). Unmatched junction bases numbered 5, after V lost 5 bases and J lost 3 bases. The length of the CDR3 is 15 residues. This CDR3 reads CASSLRTGGDYGYTF. The CDR3 DNA is TGTGCCAGCAGCCTACGGACAGGGGGCGACTATGGCTACACCTTC. Drawing the rest from reference TRBV7-9 and TRBJ1-2, the complete variable domain is DTGVSQNPRHKITKRGQNVTFRCDPISEHNRLYWYRQTLGQGPEFLTYFQNEAQLEKSRLLSDRFSAERPKGSFSTLEIQRTEQGDSAMYLCASSLRTGGDYGYTFGSGTRLTVV.

This clonotype appeared a few times. J is TRBJ2-4 and V is TRBV5-8, with 8 bases identical to TRBD2. CDR3 length: 17 residues. V was pared by 3 bases and J by 3 bases, with 11 bases of the junction left unmatched. Per germline, CDR1 SGHTS and CDR2 YDEGEE. Written as DNA, the CDR3 is TGTGCCAGCAGCTCCTCGGGGGGGCGAACCATCAAAAACATTCAGTACTTC. Protein sequence: CASSSSGGRTIKNIQYF.

This rearrangement joins TRBV5-4 to TRBJ2-3, with 7 bases that match TRBD1. CDR1 is SGHNT and CDR2 is YYREEE in the germline V gene (reference sequence). V gave up 0 bases and J gave up 0 bases; unmatched junction bases: 1. The length of the CDR3 is 15 residues. The chain's CDR3 is CASSLEGQSTDTQYF. The CDR3 DNA sequence: TGTGCCAGCAGCTTGGAGGGACAGAGCACAGATACGCAGTATTTT.

V gene TRBV12-3 or TRBV12-4 combines with J gene TRBJ1-2, with 7 nucleotides matching TRBD1. This CDR3 region has 14 residues. V was pared by 7 bases and J by 1 base, with 6 bases of the junction left unmatched. The CDR3 DNA reads as TGTGCCAGCATGGGGGGACAGATTAACTATGGCTACACCTTC. Translation gives CASMGGQINYGYTF.